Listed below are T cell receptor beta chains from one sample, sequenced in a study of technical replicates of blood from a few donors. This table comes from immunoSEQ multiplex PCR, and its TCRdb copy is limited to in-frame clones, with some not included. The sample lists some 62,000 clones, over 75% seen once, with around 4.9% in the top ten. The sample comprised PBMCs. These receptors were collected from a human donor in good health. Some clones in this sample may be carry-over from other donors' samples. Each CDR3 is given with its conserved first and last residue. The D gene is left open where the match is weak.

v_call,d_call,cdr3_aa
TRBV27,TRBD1,CASSPGQGWSPLHF
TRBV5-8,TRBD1,CASSLGSLGQGAQPQHF
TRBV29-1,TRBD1,CSVAQDRGGNQPQHF
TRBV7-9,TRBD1,CASSPRQGDWETQYF
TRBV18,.,CASSPNGGNYGYTF
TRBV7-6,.,CASSTGSLGNTIYF
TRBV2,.,CASSGLGSGANVLTF
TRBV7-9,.,CASSPSSFGASGYTF
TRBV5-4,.,CASSLRRPGTDTQYF
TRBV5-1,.,CASSATGNYEQYF
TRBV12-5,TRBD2,CASATSGGIANTGELFF
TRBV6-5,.,CASSYFGGSVEQYF
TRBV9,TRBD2,CASSGTSGGRNEQFF
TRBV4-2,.,CASSQTGTNGYTF
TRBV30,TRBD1,CAWDRVGGREQYF
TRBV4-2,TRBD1,CASSQPQGTGVYEQYF
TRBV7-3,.,CASSPQILANTGELFF
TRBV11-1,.,CASSFLEKAHEQFF
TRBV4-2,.,CASSQDSSDTWAYEQYF
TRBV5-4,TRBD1,CASSRDRGYGYTF
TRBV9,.,CASSVTALNTEAFF
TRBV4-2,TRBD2,CASSPGLADTGELFF
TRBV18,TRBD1,CASSPGTGGRNEQFF
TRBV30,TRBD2,CAWELAGGGNEQFF
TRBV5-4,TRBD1,CASSETRGRSGYTF
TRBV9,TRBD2,CASTASGRNTGELFF
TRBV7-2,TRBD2,CASSLLLLAGSTDTQYF
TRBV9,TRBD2,CASSELTPRREGLLNYEQYF
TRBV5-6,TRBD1,CASSTQDRPYSNQPQHF
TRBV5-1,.,CASSTGLPSSPLHF
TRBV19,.,CASRRADQETQYF
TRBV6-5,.,CASSYSEGYRSGELFF
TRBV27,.,CASSLRYPRDYGYTF
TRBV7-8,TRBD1,CASSIGTGGSGNTIYF
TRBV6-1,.,CASSEAPGWGLQPQHF
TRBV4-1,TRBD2,CASSQVIVAGGPEDGTDTQYF
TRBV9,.,CASSVHTTNNEQFF
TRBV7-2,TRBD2,CASSLEGSGGRTDTQYF
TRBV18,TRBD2,CASSPRKLAGGRETQYF
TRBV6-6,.,CASSYYGVYYGYTF
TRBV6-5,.,CASIRRGQKKTEAFF
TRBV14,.,CASSQEKRDGYTF
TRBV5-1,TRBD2,CASSPTSQSTDTQYF
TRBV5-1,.,CASSPTGSGANVLTF
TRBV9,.,CASSVEAGPFNEQFF
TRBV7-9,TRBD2,CASSFSGGVGNYNEQFF
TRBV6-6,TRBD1,CASSLEGQLYGYTF
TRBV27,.,CASSLSRQGSQPQHF
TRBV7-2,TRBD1,CASSLGGQGARNTIYF